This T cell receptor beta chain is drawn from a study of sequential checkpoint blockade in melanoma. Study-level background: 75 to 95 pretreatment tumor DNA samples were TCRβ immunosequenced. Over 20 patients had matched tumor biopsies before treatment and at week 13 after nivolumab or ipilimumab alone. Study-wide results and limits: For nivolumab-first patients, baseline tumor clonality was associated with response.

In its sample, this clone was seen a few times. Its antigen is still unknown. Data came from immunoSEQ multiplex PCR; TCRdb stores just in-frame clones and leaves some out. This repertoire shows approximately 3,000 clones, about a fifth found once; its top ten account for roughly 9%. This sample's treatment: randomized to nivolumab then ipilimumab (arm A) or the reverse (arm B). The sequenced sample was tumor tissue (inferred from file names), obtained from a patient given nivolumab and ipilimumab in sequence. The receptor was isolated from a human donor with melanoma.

The CDR3: CASSQVMAGGGTGSGNTIYF. The DNA for the CDR3 is TGCGCCAGCAGCCAAGTTATGGCAGGGGGCGGGACAGGGTCTGGAAACACCATATATTTT. This chain uses TRBV4-1 with TRBJ1-3, with 9 bases aligning to TRBD1. Germline trimming cut 1 base from V and 1 base from J; bases unmatched to any gene: 14. There are 20 residues in the CDR3. The germline gives CDR1 MGHRA, CDR2 YSYEKL.